This T cell receptor beta chain derives from a study of blood T cell repertoires in COVID-19. Germline CDR1 is SGHRS and CDR2 is YFSETQ. This CDR3 comprises 19 residues. V lost 4 bases, J lost 0 bases, and 15 bases stayed unmatched. Data came from immunoSEQ multiplex PCR; TCRdb stores just in-frame clones and leaves some out. In the table there are roughly 190,000 clones, approximately 80% of which are singletons. Ages ranged from about 18 to 89 years, with residence in approximately 25 US areas. Assignment of participants to cohorts was predicated upon participant-reported clinical history. Cohort 3 donors were reported recovered after two negative PCRs, clearance, or symptom resolution.

V and J are TRBV5-1 and TRBJ2-1; 8 positions match TRBD1. The specimen sequenced was PBMCs or T cells enriched from blood (not recorded which). The receptor was derived from a man aged 40-55 years who had recovered from COVID-19. CDR3 sequence reads: CASSGQGRIVRSSYNEQFF. CDR3 coding DNA: TGCGCCAGCAGCGGACAGGGAAGAATAGTCAGGAGCTCCTACAATGAGCAGTTCTTC.